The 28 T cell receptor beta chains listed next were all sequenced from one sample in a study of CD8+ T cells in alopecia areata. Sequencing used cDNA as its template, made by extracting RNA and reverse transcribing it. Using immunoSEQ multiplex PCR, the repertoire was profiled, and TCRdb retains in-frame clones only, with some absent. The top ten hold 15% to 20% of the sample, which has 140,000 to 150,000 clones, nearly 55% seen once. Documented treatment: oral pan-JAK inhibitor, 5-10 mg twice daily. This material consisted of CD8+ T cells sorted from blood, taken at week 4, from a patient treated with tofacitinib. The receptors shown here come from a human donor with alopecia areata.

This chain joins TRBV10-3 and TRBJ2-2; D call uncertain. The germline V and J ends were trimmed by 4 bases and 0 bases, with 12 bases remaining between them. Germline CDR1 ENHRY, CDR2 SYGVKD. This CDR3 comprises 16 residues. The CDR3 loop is CAISGTAQTNTGELFF. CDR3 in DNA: TGTGCCATCAGTGGAACAGCTCAAACGAACACCGGGGAGCTGTTTTTT.

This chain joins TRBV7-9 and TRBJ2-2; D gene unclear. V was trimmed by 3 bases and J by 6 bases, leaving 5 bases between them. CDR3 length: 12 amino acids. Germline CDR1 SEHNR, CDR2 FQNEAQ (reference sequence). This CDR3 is CASSFSSGELFF. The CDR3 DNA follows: TGTGCCAGCAGCTTTTCTTCCGGGGAGCTGTTTTTT.

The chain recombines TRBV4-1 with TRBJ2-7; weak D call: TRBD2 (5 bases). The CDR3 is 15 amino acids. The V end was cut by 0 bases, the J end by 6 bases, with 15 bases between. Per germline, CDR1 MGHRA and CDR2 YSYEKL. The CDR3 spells CASSQDTGEGLEQYF. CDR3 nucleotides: TGCGCCAGCAGCCAAGACACGGGTGAGGGCCTCGAGCAGTACTTC.

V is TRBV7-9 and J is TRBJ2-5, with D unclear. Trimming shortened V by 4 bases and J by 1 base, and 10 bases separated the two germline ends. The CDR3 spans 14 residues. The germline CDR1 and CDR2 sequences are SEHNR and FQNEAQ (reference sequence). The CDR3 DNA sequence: TGTGCCAGCAGCTCTCAGCTAACCCAAGAGACCCAGTACTTC. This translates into CASSSQLTQETQYF.

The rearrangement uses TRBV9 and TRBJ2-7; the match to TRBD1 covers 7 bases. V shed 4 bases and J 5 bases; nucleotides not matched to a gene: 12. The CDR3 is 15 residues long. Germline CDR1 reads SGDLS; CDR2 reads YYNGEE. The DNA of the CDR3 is TGTGCCAGCAGCCCCTGGGGGTCGACAGGGAACGAGCAGTACTTC. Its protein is CASSPWGSTGNEQYF.

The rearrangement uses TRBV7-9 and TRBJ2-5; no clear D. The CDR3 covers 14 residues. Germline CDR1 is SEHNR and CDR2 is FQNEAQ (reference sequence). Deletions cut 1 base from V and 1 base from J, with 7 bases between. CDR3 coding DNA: TGTGCCAGCAGCTTAGGGACGGTCCAAGAGACCCAGTACTTC. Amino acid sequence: CASSLGTVQETQYF.

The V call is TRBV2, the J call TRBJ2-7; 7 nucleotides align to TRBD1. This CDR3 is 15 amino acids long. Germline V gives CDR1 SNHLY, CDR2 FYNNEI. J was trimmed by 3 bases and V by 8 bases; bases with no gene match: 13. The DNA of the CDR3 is TGTGCCAGCGTTCCGGACAGGTCCCTCCTCTACGAGCAGTACTTC. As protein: CASVPDRSLLYEQYF.

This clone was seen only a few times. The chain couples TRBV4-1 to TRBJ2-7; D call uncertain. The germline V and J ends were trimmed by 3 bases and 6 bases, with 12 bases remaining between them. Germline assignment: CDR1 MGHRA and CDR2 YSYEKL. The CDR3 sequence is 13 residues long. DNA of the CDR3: TGCGCCAGCAGCCACGATAGGACCGGCGAGCAGTACTTC. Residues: CASSHDRTGEQYF.

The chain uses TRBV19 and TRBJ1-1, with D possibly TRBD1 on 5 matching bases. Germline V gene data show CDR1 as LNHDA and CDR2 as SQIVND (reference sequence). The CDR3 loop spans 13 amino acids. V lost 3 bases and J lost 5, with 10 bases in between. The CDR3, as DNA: TGTGCCAGTAGTATGGGTGAGGGGACTGAAGCTTTCTTT. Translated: CASSMGEGTEAFF.

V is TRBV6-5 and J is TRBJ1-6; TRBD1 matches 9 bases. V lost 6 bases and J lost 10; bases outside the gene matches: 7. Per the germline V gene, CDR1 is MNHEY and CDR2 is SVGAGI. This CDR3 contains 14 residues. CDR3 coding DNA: TGTGCCAGCAGGTCCGGGACAGGGTTGTCACCCCTCCACTTT. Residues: CASRSGTGLSPLHF.

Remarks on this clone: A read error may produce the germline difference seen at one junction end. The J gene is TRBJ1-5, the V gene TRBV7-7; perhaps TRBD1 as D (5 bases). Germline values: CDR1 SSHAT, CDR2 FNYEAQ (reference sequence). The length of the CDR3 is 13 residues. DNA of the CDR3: TGTGCTAGCAGCTTAGGGGTCAATCAGCCCCAGCATTTT. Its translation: CASSLGVNQPQHF.

In nucleotides, the CDR3 is TGTGCCACCAGCCGCGGACGGAACCAAGAGACCCAGTACTTC. This encodes CATSRGRNQETQYF. V usage is TRBV15 and J usage is TRBJ2-5, with unresolved D. The CDR3 runs 14 residues. The germline V and J ends were trimmed by 5 bases and 0 bases, with 10 bases remaining between them. Germline CDR1 reads LNHNV; CDR2 reads YYDKDF (reference sequence). The whole variable domain, remainder taken from reference TRBV15 and TRBJ2-5, is DAMVIQNPRYQVTQFGKPVTLSCSQTLNHNVMYWYQQKSSQAPKLLFHYYDKDFNNEADTPDNFQSRRPNTSFCFLDIRSPGLGDTAMYLCATSRGRNQETQYFGPGTRLLVL.

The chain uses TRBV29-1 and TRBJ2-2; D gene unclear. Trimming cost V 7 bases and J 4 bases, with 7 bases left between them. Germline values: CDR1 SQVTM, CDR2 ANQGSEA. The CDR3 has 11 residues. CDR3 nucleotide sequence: TGCAGCGCCAGCGCCACCGGGGAGCTGTTTTTT. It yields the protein CSASATGELFF.

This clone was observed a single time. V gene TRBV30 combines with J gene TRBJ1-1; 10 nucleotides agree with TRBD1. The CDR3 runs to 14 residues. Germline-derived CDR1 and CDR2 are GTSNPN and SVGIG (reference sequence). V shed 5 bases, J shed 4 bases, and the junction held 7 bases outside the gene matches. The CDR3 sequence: CAWGDRGLGTEAFF. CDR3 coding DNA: TGTGCCTGGGGGGACAGGGGCTTGGGCACTGAAGCTTTCTTT.

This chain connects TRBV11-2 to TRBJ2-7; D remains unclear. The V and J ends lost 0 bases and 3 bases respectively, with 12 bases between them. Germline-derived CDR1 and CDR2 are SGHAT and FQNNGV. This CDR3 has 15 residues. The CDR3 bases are TGTGCCAGCAGCTTAGAGTCAGGAACATACTACGAGCAGTACTTC. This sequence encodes CASSLESGTYYEQYF. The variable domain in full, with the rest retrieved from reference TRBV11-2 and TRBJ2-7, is EAGVAQSPRYKIIEKRQSVAFWCNPISGHATLYWYQQILGQGPKLLIQFQNNGVVDDSQLPKDRFSAERLKGVDSTLKIQPAKLEDSAVYLCASSLESGTYYEQYFGPGTRLTVT.

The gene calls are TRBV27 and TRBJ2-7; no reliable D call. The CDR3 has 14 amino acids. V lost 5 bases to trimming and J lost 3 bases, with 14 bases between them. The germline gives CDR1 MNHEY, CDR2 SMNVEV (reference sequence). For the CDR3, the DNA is TGTGCCAGCAGTCCACGGACGGATGGCTACGAGCAGTACTTC. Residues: CASSPRTDGYEQYF.

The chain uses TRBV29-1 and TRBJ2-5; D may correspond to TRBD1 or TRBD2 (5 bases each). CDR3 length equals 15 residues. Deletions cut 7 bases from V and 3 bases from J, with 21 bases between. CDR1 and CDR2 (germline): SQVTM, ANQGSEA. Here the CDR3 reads CSALPGQENEETQYF. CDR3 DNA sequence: TGCAGCGCCCTGCCGGGGCAGGAAAATGAAGAGACCCAGTACTTC.

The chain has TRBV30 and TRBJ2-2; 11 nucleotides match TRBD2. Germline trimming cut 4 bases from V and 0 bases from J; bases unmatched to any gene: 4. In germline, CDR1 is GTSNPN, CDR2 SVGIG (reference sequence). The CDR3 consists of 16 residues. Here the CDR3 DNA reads TGTGCCTGGAAACTAGCGGGGGCACCGAACACCGGGGAGCTGTTTTTT. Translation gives CAWKLAGAPNTGELFF.

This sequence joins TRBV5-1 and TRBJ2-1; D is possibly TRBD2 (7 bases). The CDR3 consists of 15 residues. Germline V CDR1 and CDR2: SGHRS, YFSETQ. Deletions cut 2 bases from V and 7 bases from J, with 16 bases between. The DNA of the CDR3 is TGCGCCAGCAGCTTAGGGTGGGGGGGCCCGAATGAGCAGTTCTTC. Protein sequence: CASSLGWGGPNEQFF.

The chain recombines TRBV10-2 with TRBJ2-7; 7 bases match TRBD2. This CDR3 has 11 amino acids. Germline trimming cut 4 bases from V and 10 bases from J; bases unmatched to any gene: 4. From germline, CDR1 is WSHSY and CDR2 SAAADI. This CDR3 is CASSAAGRQYF. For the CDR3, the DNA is TGCGCCAGCAGTGCAGCGGGGCGCCAGTACTTC.

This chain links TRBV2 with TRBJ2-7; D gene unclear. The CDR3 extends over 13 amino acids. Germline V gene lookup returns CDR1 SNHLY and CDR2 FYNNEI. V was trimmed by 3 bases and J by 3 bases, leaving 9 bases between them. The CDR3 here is CASSETSVYEQYF. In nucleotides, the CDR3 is TGTGCCAGCAGTGAGACCTCGGTCTACGAGCAGTACTTC. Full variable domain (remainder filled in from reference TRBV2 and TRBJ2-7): EPEVTQTPSHQVTQMGQEVILRCVPISNHLYFYWYRQILGQKVEFLVSFYNNEISEKSEIFDDQFSVERPDGSNFTLKIRSTKLEDSAMYFCASSETSVYEQYFGPGTRLTVT.

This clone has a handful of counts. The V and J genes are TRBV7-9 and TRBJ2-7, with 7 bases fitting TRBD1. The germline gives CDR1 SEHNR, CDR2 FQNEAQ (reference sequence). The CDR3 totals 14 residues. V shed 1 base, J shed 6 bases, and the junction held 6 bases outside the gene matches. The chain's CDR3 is CASSLERDSVEQYF. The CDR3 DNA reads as TGTGCCAGCAGCTTAGAACGGGACAGCGTCGAGCAGTACTTC. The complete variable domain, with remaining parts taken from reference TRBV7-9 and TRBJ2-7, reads DTGVSQNPRHKITKRGQNVTFRCDPISEHNRLYWYRQTLGQGPEFLTYFQNEAQLEKSRLLSDRFSAERPKGSFSTLEIQRTEQGDSAMYLCASSLERDSVEQYFGPGTRLTVT.

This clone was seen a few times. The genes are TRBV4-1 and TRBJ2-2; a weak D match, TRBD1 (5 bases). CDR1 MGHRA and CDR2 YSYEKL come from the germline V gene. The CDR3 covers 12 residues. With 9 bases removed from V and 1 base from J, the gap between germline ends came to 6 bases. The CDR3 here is CASQGNTGELFF. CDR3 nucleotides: TGCGCCAGTCAGGGGAACACCGGGGAGCTGTTTTTT.

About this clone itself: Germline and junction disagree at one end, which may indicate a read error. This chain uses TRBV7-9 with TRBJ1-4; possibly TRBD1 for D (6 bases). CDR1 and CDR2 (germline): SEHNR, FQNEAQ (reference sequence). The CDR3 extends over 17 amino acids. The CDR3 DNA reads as TGCGCCAGCAGCCCTAGGGTGGAAGGGGGAGTAAGGGAAAAACTGTTTTTT. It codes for CASSPRVEGGVREKLFF.

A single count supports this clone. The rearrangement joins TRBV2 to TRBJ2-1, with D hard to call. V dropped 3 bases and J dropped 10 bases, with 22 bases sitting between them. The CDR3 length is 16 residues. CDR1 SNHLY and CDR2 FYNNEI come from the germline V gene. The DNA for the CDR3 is TGTGCCAGCAGTGAGGGTTTACAGTGGACCGTCGAGGAGCAGTTCTTC. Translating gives CASSEGLQWTVEEQFF. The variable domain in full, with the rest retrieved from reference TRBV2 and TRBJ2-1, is EPEVTQTPSHQVTQMGQEVILRCVPISNHLYFYWYRQILGQKVEFLVSFYNNEISEKSEIFDDQFSVERPDGSNFTLKIRSTKLEDSAMYFCASSEGLQWTVEEQFFGPGTRLTVL.

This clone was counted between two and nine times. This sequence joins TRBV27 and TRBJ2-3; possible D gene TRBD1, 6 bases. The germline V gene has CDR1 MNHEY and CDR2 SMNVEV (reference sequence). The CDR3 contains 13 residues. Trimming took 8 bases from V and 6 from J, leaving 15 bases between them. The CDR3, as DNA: TGTGCCAGCGCCGTGGCAGGGGATGATACGCAGTATTTT. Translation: CASAVAGDDTQYF.

This chain's CDR3 is CAWSVGWGTEAFF. The CDR3 DNA sequence: TGTGCCTGGAGTGTCGGTTGGGGCACTGAAGCTTTCTTT. The V call is TRBV30, the J call TRBJ1-1; D is uncertain. Trimming removed 0 bases from V and 4 bases from J, with 9 bases in between. Germline CDR1 GTSNPN, CDR2 SVGIG (reference sequence). The CDR3 contains 13 residues.

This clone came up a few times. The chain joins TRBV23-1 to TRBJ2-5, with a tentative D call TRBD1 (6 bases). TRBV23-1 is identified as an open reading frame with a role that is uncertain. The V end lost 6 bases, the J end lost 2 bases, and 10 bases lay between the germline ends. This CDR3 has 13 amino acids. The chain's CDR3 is CASRRGCQETQYF. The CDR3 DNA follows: TGCGCCAGCAGGAGGGGGTGTCAAGAGACCCAGTACTTC.